This TCR beta chain derives from a study of cytomegalovirus exposure and HLA in healthy donors. Study results and limitations: In a later analysis, a missense DCLRE1C variant was linked to TCR beta V- and J-gene trimming. In a later analysis, the majority of CMV-associated beta chains seemingly showed HLA restriction.

As concerns this clone: The antigen remains undetermined.

All the people who gave samples were healthy bone marrow donors. The CDR3 contains 14 residues. With 4 bases clipped from V and 3 bases from J, the junction kept 6 bases outside the gene matches. Germline CDR1 reads SNHLY; CDR2 reads FYNNEI. The PCR contained 60 Vbeta and 13 Jbeta primers. Profiling relied on immunoSEQ multiplex PCR, and the TCRdb table lists in-frame clones only, not all of them. Here the sample spans 150,000 to 200,000 clones, about 80% being singletons. The sequenced sample was PBMCs. The chain uses TRBV2 and TRBJ2-7, with 7 positions matching TRBD2. This receptor was obtained from a woman aged 40 to 50 in good health and CMV-seronegative. The CDR3 region has the DNA TGTGCCAGCAGTGGGGGAGCGGGGAACTACGAGCAGTACTTC. Protein: CASSGGAGNYEQYF. The variable domain in full, with the rest retrieved from reference TRBV2 and TRBJ2-7, is EPEVTQTPSHQVTQMGQEVILRCVPISNHLYFYWYRQILGQKVEFLVSFYNNEISEKSEIFDDQFSVERPDGSNFTLKIRSTKLEDSAMYFCASSGGAGNYEQYFGPGTRLTVT.